Sequencing of this T cell receptor beta chain was carried out in a study of cytomegalovirus exposure and HLA in healthy donors. The CDR3 covers 15 residues. With V trimmed by 4 bases and J by 3 bases, 5 bases remained unmatched. The germline CDR1 and CDR2 sequences are SGHRS and YFSETQ. Method: immunoSEQ multiplex PCR; TCRdb's copy keeps in-frame clones and lacks some. The repertoire holds about 120,000 clones, around 88% seen once, with less than 2% in the top ten. The V and J genes are TRBV5-1 and TRBJ2-2, with 8 bases identical to TRBD1. Sequencing used PBMCs. This receptor was obtained from a man aged 18 to 29 in good health and CMV-seronegative. In nucleotides, the CDR3 is TGCGCCAGCAGCCTGGACAGGGTAGACACCGGGGAGCTGTTTTTT. Amino acids: CASSLDRVDTGELFF. The complete variable domain, with remaining parts taken from reference TRBV5-1 and TRBJ2-2, reads KAGVTQTPRYLIKTRGQQVTLSCSPISGHRSVSWYQQTPGQGLQFLFEYFSETQRNKGNFPGRFSGRQFSNSRSEMNVSTLELGDSALYLCASSLDRVDTGELFFGEGSRLTVL.